Listed below are T cell receptor beta chains from one sample, sequenced in a study of blood T cell repertoires in COVID-19. Assay used: immunoSEQ multiplex PCR; TCRdb lists only in-frame clones, some missing. Of about 87,000 clones in the sample, around four fifths are singletons; the top ten hold less than 2.5%. The sample consisted of peripheral blood. The receptors were gathered from a woman between 65 and 79 years old with acute or convalescent COVID-19. Both conserved end residues are part of each CDR3. D genes are given only for firm matches. Size is stated for part of the rows, as once, few or many counts, or as a class when the clone is expanded.

J gene	D gene	V gene	clone size	CDR3 protein	CDR3 DNA
TRBJ2-2	TRBD1	TRBV30	.	CAWSVGTGYGELFF	TGTGCCTGGAGTGTTGGGACAGGCTACGGGGAGCTGTTTTTT
TRBJ1-2	.	TRBV3-1/TRBV3-2	.	CASSQTGGASYTF	TGTGCCAGCAGCCAAACGGGGGGCGCGAGCTACACCTTC
TRBJ1-2	.	TRBV9	.	CASSALDRRTSNYGYTF	TGTGCCAGCAGCGCCCTCGACCGCCGGACTTCTAACTATGGCTACACCTTC
TRBJ1-4	TRBD1	TRBV28	.	CASSSQGGGNEKLFF	TGTGCCAGCAGTTCACAGGGGGGGGGTAATGAAAAACTGTTTTTT
TRBJ1-4	.	TRBV28	.	CASRQGNEKLFF	TGTGCCAGCAGGCAGGGTAATGAAAAACTGTTTTTT
TRBJ2-1	.	TRBV5-1	.	CASSSQGTTYNEQFF	TGCGCCAGCAGCTCCCAGGGAACCACCTACAATGAGCAGTTCTTC
TRBJ2-5	TRBD2	TRBV27	.	CASSRQSGGETQYF	TGTGCCAGCAGCCGACAGTCGGGGGGGGAGACCCAGTACTTC
TRBJ1-1	.	TRBV7-9	.	CASLFADRVTEAFF	TGTGCCAGTCTCTTTGCAGACCGGGTTACTGAAGCTTTCTTT
TRBJ1-2	TRBD1	TRBV7-3	.	CASSTAGGDGYTF	TGTGCCAGCAGCACCGCAGGGGGTGATGGCTACACCTTC
TRBJ2-2	.	TRBV6-5	.	CASSRVGTGELFF	TGTGCCAGCAGCAGGGTAGGCACCGGGGAGCTGTTTTTT
TRBJ2-7	TRBD2	TRBV7-8	.	CASSRGEGTYEQYF	TGTGCCAGCAGCCGCGGGGAGGGGACCTACGAGCAGTACTTC
TRBJ1-2	.	TRBV18	once	CASSPGGAVGYTF	TGTGCCAGCTCACCTGGGGGGGCAGTTGGCTACACCTTC
TRBJ2-7	.	TRBV7-7	.	CASSSSQGADYEQYF	TGTGCTAGCAGCTCCTCACAGGGAGCGGATTACGAGCAGTACTTC
TRBJ2-2	.	TRBV5-1	.	CASSLSTGTPYTGELFF	TGCGCCAGCAGCTTAAGTACCGGGACACCATACACCGGGGAGCTGTTTTTT
TRBJ1-4	.	TRBV11-3	.	CASSTGLSNEKLFF	TGTGCCAGCAGTACGGGACTGTCGAATGAAAAACTGTTTTTT
TRBJ1-3	TRBD1	TRBV2	.	CASRGTGSGNTIYF	TGTGCCAGCAGGGGGACAGGCTCTGGAAACACCATATATTTT
TRBJ1-1	.	TRBV29-1	.	CSVRSSQGQPSSTNTEAFF	TGCAGCGTAAGGAGTTCCCAGGGACAACCCTCTTCAACAAACACTGAAGCTTTCTTT
TRBJ1-2	.	TRBV7-9	.	CATVMSSANYGYTF	TGTGCCACCGTCATGTCGTCAGCTAACTATGGCTACACCTTC
TRBJ1-6	.	TRBV7-9	.	CASSLGGTFHSPLHF	TGTGCCAGCAGCTTAGGGGGGACATTTCATTCACCCCTCCACTTT
TRBJ1-1	.	TRBV11-3	.	CASSLALSSLNTEAFF	TGTGCCAGCAGCTTAGCCTTAAGTAGCCTGAACACTGAAGCTTTCTTT
TRBJ1-2	TRBD1	TRBV5-1	.	CASSRTGANYGYTF	TGCGCCAGCAGCAGGACAGGGGCTAACTATGGCTACACCTTC
TRBJ1-1	TRBD1	TRBV11-3	once	CASSLGGRGTNTEAFF	TGTGCCAGCAGCTTAGGGGGCAGGGGGACGAACACTGAAGCTTTCTTT
TRBJ2-5	TRBD1	TRBV10-1	.	CASSDTGGRETQYF	TGCGCCAGCAGTGACACAGGGGGCCGAGAGACCCAGTACTTC
TRBJ1-3	.	TRBV15	.	CATSSHTSGNTIYF	TGTGCCACCAGCAGCCACACCTCTGGAAACACCATATATTTT
TRBJ1-2	.	TRBV28	.	CASSLSGGSGGYTF	TGTGCCAGCAGTTTATCCGGGGGATCCGGGGGCTACACCTTC
TRBJ1-2	.	TRBV28	once	CASSLWVESGYTF	TGTGCCAGCAGTTTATGGGTAGAGAGCGGCTACACCTTC
TRBJ2-5	TRBD2	TRBV4-2	.	CASSPVAGGIPPETQYF	TGTGCCAGCAGCCCTGTAGCGGGGGGCATCCCCCCGGAGACCCAGTACTTC
TRBJ2-3	TRBD1	TRBV5-6	.	CASSSIGQGADTQYF	TGTGCCAGCAGCTCGATAGGACAGGGGGCAGATACGCAGTATTTT
TRBJ1-2	.	TRBV5-8	once	CARGKNYGYTF	TGTGCGAGAGGGAAAAACTATGGCTACACCTTC
TRBJ2-2	TRBD1	TRBV7-9	.	CASSNRQGPGELFF	TGTGCCAGCAGCAATAGACAGGGCCCCGGGGAGCTGTTTTTT
TRBJ1-5	.	TRBV2	.	CASSEGGSEPQHF	TGTGCCAGCAGTGAAGGCGGGTCGGAGCCCCAGCATTTT
TRBJ1-5	TRBD1	TRBV19	.	CASSIQGAGGPGAQPQHF	TGTGCCAGTAGTATTCAGGGAGCAGGGGGCCCAGGAGCTCAGCCCCAGCATTTT
TRBJ2-2	.	TRBV29-1	.	CSVEDRQNTGELFF	TGCAGCGTTGAGGACAGACAGAACACCGGGGAGCTGTTTTTT
TRBJ2-5	TRBD2	TRBV28	few	CASLGLAGVQETQYF	TGTGCCAGCCTCGGACTAGCGGGGGTACAAGAGACCCAGTACTTC
TRBJ2-3	TRBD2	TRBV5-4	.	CASSSGGLAGGRDTQYF	TGTGCCAGCAGCTCCGGTGGACTAGCGGGGGGGCGAGATACGCAGTATTTT
TRBJ1-1	.	TRBV7-2	.	CASSPRTGEAFF	TGTGCCAGCAGCCCTCGAACAGGGGAAGCTTTCTTT
TRBJ2-5	.	TRBV2	.	CASSASRGKQETQYF	TGTGCCAGCAGTGCATCCCGGGGGAAGCAAGAGACCCAGTACTTC
TRBJ2-7	TRBD2	TRBV5-5	.	CASSWSGTSSRDEQYF	TGTGCCAGCAGTTGGTCCGGGACTAGCTCTAGGGACGAGCAGTACTTC
TRBJ2-1	TRBD2	TRBV4-2	.	CASSLGGSSSYNEQFF	TGTGCCAGCAGCCTGGGAGGGAGCAGCTCCTACAATGAGCAGTTCTTC
TRBJ1-1	.	TRBV7-8	.	CASSLAAGAGTEAFF	TGTGCCAGCAGCTTAGCGGCCGGCGCGGGGACTGAAGCTTTCTTT
TRBJ2-1	TRBD2	TRBV5-1	.	CASSAYSGVFVNEQFF	TGCGCCAGCAGCGCGTACAGCGGGGTTTTCGTCAATGAGCAGTTCTTC
TRBJ1-5	TRBD1	TRBV6-2/TRBV6-3	once	CASSNELQGAIYQPQHF	TGTGCCAGCAGCAACGAGCTACAGGGGGCGATCTATCAGCCCCAGCATTTT
TRBJ2-5	.	TRBV5-1	.	CASSLGAGETQYF	TGCGCCAGCAGCTTGGGGGCTGGGGAGACCCAGTACTTC
TRBJ1-2	.	TRBV19	.	CASSKAAGVYGYTF	TGTGCCAGTAGTAAGGCGGCAGGGGTCTATGGCTACACCTTC
TRBJ1-1	TRBD1	TRBV28	.	CASSLPRTGVTEAFF	TGTGCCAGCAGTTTACCAAGGACAGGGGTCACTGAAGCTTTCTTT
TRBJ1-1	.	TRBV7-2	.	CASSTQLTANTEAFF	TGTGCCAGCAGCACCCAACTGACAGCGAACACTGAAGCTTTCTTT
TRBJ1-1	.	TRBV13	.	CASSLRSGGTEAFF	TGTGCCAGCAGCTTACGATCCGGGGGAACTGAAGCTTTCTTT
TRBJ1-5	.	TRBV12-5	.	CASGSTGPQPQHF	TGTGCTAGTGGCAGTACAGGCCCTCAGCCCCAGCATTTT
TRBJ2-2	.	TRBV19	once	CASSIEGRGNTGELFF	TGTGCCAGTAGTATAGAAGGCAGGGGAAACACCGGGGAGCTGTTTTTT
TRBJ1-2	.	TRBV28	.	CASVGDYGYTF	TGTGCCAGCGTGGGAGACTATGGCTACACCTTC
TRBJ2-7	TRBD1	TRBV4-2	.	CASSQDRGQSYEQYF	TGTGCCAGCAGCCAAGATAGGGGGCAGTCCTACGAGCAGTACTTC
TRBJ2-1	TRBD2	TRBV2	.	CASSHPGRGTYNEQFF	TGTGCCAGCTCCCACCCGGGGCGGGGGACTTACAATGAGCAGTTCTTC
TRBJ1-1	.	TRBV3-1/TRBV3-2	.	CASSLMNTEAFF	TGTGCCAGCAGCCTTATGAACACTGAAGCTTTCTTT
TRBJ1-5	TRBD1	TRBV3-1/TRBV3-2	.	CASSQGQGVQPQHF	TGTGCCAGCAGCCAAGGGCAGGGGGTTCAGCCCCAGCATTTT
TRBJ2-5	.	TRBV19	.	CASRGGGQETQYF	TGTGCCAGTAGGGGAGGTGGCCAAGAGACCCAGTACTTC